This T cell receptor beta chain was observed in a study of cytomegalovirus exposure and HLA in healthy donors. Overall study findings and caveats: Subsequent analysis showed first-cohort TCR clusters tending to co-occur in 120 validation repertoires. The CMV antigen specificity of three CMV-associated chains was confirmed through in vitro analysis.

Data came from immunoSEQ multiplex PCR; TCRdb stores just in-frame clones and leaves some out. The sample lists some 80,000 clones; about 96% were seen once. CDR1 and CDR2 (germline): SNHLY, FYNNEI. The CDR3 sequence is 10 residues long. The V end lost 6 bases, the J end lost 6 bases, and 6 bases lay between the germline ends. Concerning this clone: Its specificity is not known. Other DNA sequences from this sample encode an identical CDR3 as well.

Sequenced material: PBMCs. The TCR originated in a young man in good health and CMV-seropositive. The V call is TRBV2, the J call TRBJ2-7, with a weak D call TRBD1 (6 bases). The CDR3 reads CASRGGEQYF. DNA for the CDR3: TGTGCCAGCAGAGGGGGCGAGCAGTACTTC.